This T cell receptor (beta chain) was sequenced in a study of T-cell memory formation after mild COVID-19 (dated by TCRdb to about 2021). Describing the broader study: TCR sequence clusters from the two donors were found to be largely donor specific. Longitudinal TCRalpha and TCRbeta repertoire sequencing tracked T-cell clones expanding and contracting after mild COVID-19 in a couple of donors. The cohort was made up of two young adult volunteers, one female and one male, who were previously healthy. General conclusions and limits of the study: Contracting CD4+ clones appeared mostly in the CM and EM memory subsets, whereas CD8+ clones were enriched in EMRA. The detection of some responding clones in pre-infection memory suggests that pre-existing cross-reactive memory T cells joined the SARS-CoV-2 response. Clones contracting from day 15 to 85 had balanced CD4/CD8 phenotypes, while a second wave expanding from day 15 to 37 was biased towards CD4+. Only a couple of mild cases were covered by the study, and larger cohorts that include severe cases with pre-infection samples were considered necessary. SARS-CoV-2 specificity was not confirmed for the second-wave clones peaking on day 37.

About this clonotype itself: What antigen it recognizes has not been identified. Base qualities are not recorded, but no much larger clone differs from it by a single base.

Reads for this sample came from an Illumina NovaSeq 6000. Using 5'RACE with constant-segment primers, TCRalpha and TCRbeta cDNA libraries were constructed, with sample barcodes and unique molecular identifiers added in the process. RNA was extracted from every sample with Trizol reagent. Amplification of the libraries took two PCR steps, and the second step added a second sample barcode plus Illumina TruSeq adapters. Libraries were sequenced on an Illumina NovaSeq with 2 x 150 bp paired-end reads. Per the original workflow: Demultiplexing of reads and collapsing into UMI-guided consensus sequences were performed with migec v1.2.7. Using mixcr v2.1.11, the UMI consensuses were aligned to TRA and TRB V and J templates and assembled into clonotypes. A clonotype was counted as expanded or contracted only if both edgeR and NoisET called the change significant, with noise models trained on biological replicates. edgeR calls used a false discovery rate-adjusted p below 0.01 and a log2 fold-change threshold of 1. PCA with hierarchical clustering of max-normalized trajectories of the 1000 most abundant clonotypes was used as exploratory dynamics analysis. Separately sequenced CD4+ and CD8+ repertoires were used to assign the CD4 or CD8 phenotype of responding clones. The public sequencing data were trimmed at Q25 with fastp and processed into clonotypes with MiXCR by TCRdb, which kept only in-frame beta chains. Entries that share a CDR3 protein sequence are merged under the most common genes and DNA. The V and J calls were not made by the authors but by TCRdb's processing. For this sample there are hundreds of thousands of distinct CDR3 sequences; roughly 18% appear just once. The ten largest clones capture about 22% of the sample.

PBMCs were isolated by Ficoll-Paque density gradient centrifugation. The TCR was taken from a man aged 18 to 29 who had mild COVID-19 (a few samples of this study predate the infection). The sample titles of this study are shuffled in the database, so cell type and time point are left out; the donor was told from shared clones. Sequencing used PBMCs or a T cell subset sorted from them (not recorded which).

The DNA reads TGTGCCAGCAGTGAGCTCGGACAGCGAAATTCACCCCTCCACTTT. Translation gives CASSELGQRNSPLHF. The chain is assembled from TRBV6-1 and TRBJ1-6; the D segment could be TRBD1, given 6 matching bases. V is clipped by 3 bases and J by 7 bases, and the sequence between their germline boundaries is 13 bases long. The CDR3 contains 15 residues, cysteine and phenylalanine counted. The CDR3 DNA has 45 bases and is translated from base 1. The germline V gene gives CDR1 as MNHNS and CDR2 as SASEGT.